The present TCR beta chain was sequenced within a study of shared clonotypes between healthy human individuals. Trimming cost V 8 bases and J 1 base; bases outside gene matches: 6. From germline, CDR1 is MGHDK and CDR2 SYGVNS. The CDR3 consists of 15 residues. The run depth of the assay was deep. The protocol was immunoSEQ multiplex PCR, while the TCRdb copy is restricted to in-frame clones and leaves out a portion. The sample lists some 2 million clones; less than 95% were seen once. CD8 cells classed as naive were CD45RO-negative and positively selected for CCR7, excluding terminally differentiated effector memory CD45RA+ cells. Caucasian adults residing in Nashville, Tennessee made up all the donors.

The chain is built from TRBV25-1 and TRBJ2-1; the match to TRBD1 covers 9 bases. Sequencing was performed on naive CD8+ T cells sorted from blood. This receptor was taken from a man between 18 and 29 years old in good health. This chain's CDR3 is CASGGDRGSYNEQFF. CDR3 DNA sequence: TGTGCCAGCGGAGGTGACAGGGGGTCCTACAATGAGCAGTTCTTC.